The rows below give T cell receptor beta chains drawn from one sample of a study of blood T cell repertoires in COVID-19. Only in-frame clones appear in the TCRdb table, and some are missing; sequencing was by immunoSEQ multiplex PCR. This sample has some 220,000 clones; around three quarters occur once, and the top ten carry roughly 6.7%. Sequenced: peripheral blood. The receptors here all came from a woman in her seventies with acute or convalescent COVID-19. Each CDR3 is given with its conserved first and last residue. Fields, in order: CDR3 protein, CDR3 DNA, clone size, D gene, V gene, J gene. The D gene is left open where the match is weak. Clone size is stated in some rows and not others, as once, few, many or a class when expanded.

cdr3_aa: CASSQGGTHTEAFF
cdr3_nt: TGTGCCAGCAGCCAAGGGGGCACCCACACTGAAGCTTTCTTT
clone_size: few
d_call: NA
v_call: TRBV3-1/TRBV3-2
j_call: TRBJ1-1

cdr3_aa: CASSSAAEAFF
cdr3_nt: TGTGCCAGCAGTAGTGCGGCCGAAGCTTTCTTT
clone_size: NA
d_call: NA
v_call: TRBV2
j_call: TRBJ1-1

cdr3_aa: CASSPPGQGGNEQFF
cdr3_nt: TGTGCCAGCTCACCTCCGGGACAGGGTGGGAATGAGCAGTTCTTC
clone_size: NA
d_call: TRBD1
v_call: TRBV18
j_call: TRBJ2-1

cdr3_aa: CASSDPGQGSRGDF
cdr3_nt: TGTGCCAGCAGCGACCCGGGACAGGGGTCAAGAGGGGACTTC
clone_size: NA
d_call: TRBD1
v_call: TRBV11-1
j_call: TRBJ2-7

cdr3_aa: CATTGQGNTEAFF
cdr3_nt: TGTGCCACCACCGGACAGGGGAACACTGAAGCTTTCTTT
clone_size: NA
d_call: TRBD1
v_call: TRBV24-1
j_call: TRBJ1-1

cdr3_aa: CASSLGQGDYGYTF
cdr3_nt: TGCGCCAGCAGCTTGGGACAGGGGGACTATGGCTACACCTTC
clone_size: once
d_call: TRBD1
v_call: TRBV5-1
j_call: TRBJ1-2

cdr3_aa: CASSLNWAGGRASETQYF
cdr3_nt: TGTGCCAGCAGCCTAAATTGGGCGGGGGGAAGGGCATCGGAGACCCAGTACTTC
clone_size: NA
d_call: TRBD2
v_call: TRBV7-2
j_call: TRBJ2-5

cdr3_aa: CATSAGTGGGYGYTF
cdr3_nt: TGTGCCACCAGTGCGGGGACAGGGGGCGGGTATGGCTACACCTTC
clone_size: NA
d_call: TRBD1
v_call: TRBV24-1
j_call: TRBJ1-2

cdr3_aa: CASSSPGSGEETQYF
cdr3_nt: TGTGCCAGCAGCTCCCCGGGTAGCGGGGAAGAGACCCAGTACTTC
clone_size: NA
d_call: TRBD2
v_call: TRBV5-8
j_call: TRBJ2-5

cdr3_aa: CASHRDRLDNEQFF
cdr3_nt: TGTGCCAGCCACAGGGACCGGCTCGATAATGAGCAGTTCTTC
clone_size: NA
d_call: NA
v_call: TRBV6-6
j_call: TRBJ2-1

cdr3_aa: CATSDPQGQQETQYF
cdr3_nt: TGTGCCACCAGTGATCCCCAGGGACAGCAAGAGACCCAGTACTTC
clone_size: NA
d_call: TRBD1
v_call: TRBV24-1
j_call: TRBJ2-5

cdr3_aa: CASSVQSGGYNEQFF
cdr3_nt: TGTGCCAGCAGCGTTCAAAGCGGGGGGTACAATGAGCAGTTCTTC
clone_size: NA
d_call: TRBD2
v_call: TRBV9
j_call: TRBJ2-1

cdr3_aa: CASSLAGLDTGELFF
cdr3_nt: TGTGCCAGCAGCTTAGCGGGGCTCGACACCGGGGAGCTGTTTTTT
clone_size: NA
d_call: NA
v_call: TRBV7-8
j_call: TRBJ2-2

cdr3_aa: CASSIGSGDGRAFF
cdr3_nt: TGTGCCAGTAGTATCGGTTCAGGGGATGGTCGGGCTTTCTTT
clone_size: NA
d_call: NA
v_call: TRBV19
j_call: TRBJ1-1

cdr3_aa: CASSSDSLNTEAFF
cdr3_nt: TGTGCCAGTAGTAGCGACAGCCTGAACACTGAAGCTTTCTTT
clone_size: NA
d_call: NA
v_call: TRBV19
j_call: TRBJ1-1

cdr3_aa: CASSPLDSASSYNEQFF
cdr3_nt: TGTGCCAGCTCACCACTTGACAGCGCGAGCTCCTACAATGAGCAGTTCTTC
clone_size: NA
d_call: NA
v_call: TRBV18
j_call: TRBJ2-1

cdr3_aa: CASSIGAIGNEQFF
cdr3_nt: TGTGCCAGTAGTATAGGGGCCATAGGCAATGAGCAGTTCTTC
clone_size: few
d_call: NA
v_call: TRBV19
j_call: TRBJ2-1

cdr3_aa: CASSSGRQETQYF
cdr3_nt: TGTGCCAGCAGCTCAGGGCGCCAAGAGACCCAGTACTTC
clone_size: NA
d_call: NA
v_call: TRBV11-2
j_call: TRBJ2-5

cdr3_aa: CATSDSGQGETQYF
cdr3_nt: TGTGCCACCAGTGATTCTGGACAGGGGGAGACCCAGTACTTC
clone_size: NA
d_call: TRBD1
v_call: TRBV24-1
j_call: TRBJ2-5

cdr3_aa: CASTPRGELFF
cdr3_nt: TGTGCCAGCACCCCCCGGGGGGAGCTGTTTTTT
clone_size: NA
d_call: NA
v_call: TRBV7-8
j_call: TRBJ2-2

cdr3_aa: CATSDYQDGRVTEAFF
cdr3_nt: TGTGCCACCAGTGATTATCAGGACGGGCGGGTCACTGAAGCTTTCTTT
clone_size: NA
d_call: NA
v_call: TRBV24-1
j_call: TRBJ1-1

cdr3_aa: CASSGMGQGGGNTIYF
cdr3_nt: TGTGCCAGCAGTGGGATGGGACAGGGGGGAGGAAACACCATATATTTT
clone_size: NA
d_call: TRBD1
v_call: TRBV28
j_call: TRBJ1-3